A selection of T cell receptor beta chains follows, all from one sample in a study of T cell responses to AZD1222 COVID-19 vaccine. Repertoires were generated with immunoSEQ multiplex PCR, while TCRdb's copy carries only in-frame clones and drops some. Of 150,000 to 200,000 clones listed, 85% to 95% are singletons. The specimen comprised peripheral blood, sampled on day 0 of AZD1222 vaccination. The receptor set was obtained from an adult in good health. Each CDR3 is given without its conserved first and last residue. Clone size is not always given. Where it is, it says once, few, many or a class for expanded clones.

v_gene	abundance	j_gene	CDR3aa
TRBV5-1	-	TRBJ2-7	ASSLKLAGGEQY
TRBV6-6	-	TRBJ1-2	ASSPGQVNYGYT
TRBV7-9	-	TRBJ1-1	ASSLRERTEAF
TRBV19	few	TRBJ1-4	ASRPDRSTNEKLF
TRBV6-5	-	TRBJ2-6	ASYRGSGANVLT
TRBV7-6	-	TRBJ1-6	ASSLGGQGNSPLH
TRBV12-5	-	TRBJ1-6	ASGLSSNSPLH
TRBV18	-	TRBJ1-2	ASSPNGGSNYGYT
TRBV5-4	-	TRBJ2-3	ASTARTDTQY
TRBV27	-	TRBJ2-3	ASSLSSGRGTDTQY
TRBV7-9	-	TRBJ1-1	ASSGRQVNTEAF
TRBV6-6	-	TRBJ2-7	ASSYSRQGGNEQY
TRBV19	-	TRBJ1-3	ASSSSSSPGVHSGNTIY
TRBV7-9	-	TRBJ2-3	ASSSESKTDTQY
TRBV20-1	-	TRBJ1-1	SAWTGSKAF
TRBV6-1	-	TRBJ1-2	ASSEGVHYGYT
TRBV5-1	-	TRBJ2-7	ASSLEAGGFSYEQY
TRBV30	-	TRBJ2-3	AWSVRLGADTQY
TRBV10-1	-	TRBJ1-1	ASSEFIGVPNTEAF
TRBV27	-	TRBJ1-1	ASSLQGADTEAF
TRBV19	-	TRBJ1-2	ATGRNGYT
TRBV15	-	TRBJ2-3	ATGPGLERGTDTQY
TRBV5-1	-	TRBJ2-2	ASSPGQGAMELF
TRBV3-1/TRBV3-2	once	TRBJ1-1	ASSQDLTVVRTF
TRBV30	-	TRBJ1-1	AWTRRRSTRNTEAF
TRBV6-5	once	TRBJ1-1	ASSSLAGAAEAF
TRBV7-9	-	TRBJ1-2	ASSPGQRQHGYT
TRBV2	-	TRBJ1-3	ASRPDGRNTIY
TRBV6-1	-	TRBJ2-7	ASSEGGYEQY
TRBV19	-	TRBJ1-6	ASSQTPAGYGSPLH
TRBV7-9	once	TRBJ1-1	ASSIDRGLTMNTEAF
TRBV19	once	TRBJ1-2	ASSIGQIYGYT
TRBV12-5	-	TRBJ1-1	ASGLPPRGDTEAF
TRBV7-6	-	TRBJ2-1	ASSLGTGGRDEQF
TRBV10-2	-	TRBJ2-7	ASSEAGGKNYEQY
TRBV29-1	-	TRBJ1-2	SVMQGMMGYT
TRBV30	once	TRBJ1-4	AWSVRGTVNEKLF
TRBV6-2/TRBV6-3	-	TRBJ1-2	ASSLGQHYGYT
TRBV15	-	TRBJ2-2	ATRAPGQGSGELF
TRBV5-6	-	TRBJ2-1	ASSQGGTSRGEQF
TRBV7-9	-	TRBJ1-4	ASSPNRGVIEKLF
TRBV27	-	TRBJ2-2	ASSLSPSGNNGELF
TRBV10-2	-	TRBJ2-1	ASSERGGHYNEQF
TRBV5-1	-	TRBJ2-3	ASSLRGMGADTQY
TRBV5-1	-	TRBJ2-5	ASSSGDRGPQETQY
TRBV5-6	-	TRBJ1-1	ASSLGTGKAF
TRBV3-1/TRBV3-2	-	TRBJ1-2	ASSQVVRGSWGYT
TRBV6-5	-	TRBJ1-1	ASRLGGMNTEAF
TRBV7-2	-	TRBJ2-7	ASSSEEGGVYEQY
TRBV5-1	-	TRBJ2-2	ASISGTANTGELF
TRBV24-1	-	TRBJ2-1	ATSDLTGSEQF
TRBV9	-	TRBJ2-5	ASTGPGGRETQY
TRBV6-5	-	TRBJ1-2	ASKGGTEDGYT
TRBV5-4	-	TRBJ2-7	ASSPGTSGPTYEQY
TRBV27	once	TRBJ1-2	ASSSDRSYGYT
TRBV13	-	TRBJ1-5	ASSLGGAPPQH
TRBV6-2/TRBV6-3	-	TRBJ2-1	ASSYYAVYNEQF